A single sample is the source of the 22 T cell receptor beta chains below, sequenced in a study of OX40 agonist ivuxolimab in advanced cancers. Using immunoSEQ multiplex PCR, the repertoire was profiled, and TCRdb retains in-frame clones only, with some absent. The table includes about 64,000 clones, 80% to 90% detected once. The specimen comprised CD4+ or CD8+ T cells sorted from blood, sampled in a trial of the OX40 agonist ivuxolimab. The source is an adult with an advanced solid tumor such as melanoma, head and neck, liver or kidney cancer.

V usage is TRBV28 and J usage is TRBJ2-5, with D hard to call. V gave up 2 bases and J gave up 5 bases, with 0 bases separating them. The CDR3 totals 10 residues. Germline assignment: CDR1 MDHEN and CDR2 SYDVKM. DNA for the CDR3: TGTGCCAGCAGTTTAGAGACCCAGTACTTC. Its protein product is CASSLETQYF.

The CDR3 here is CAWEEPGLVPLEQYF. For the CDR3, the DNA is TGTGCCTGGGAGGAACCGGGACTAGTCCCTCTCGAGCAGTACTTC. The V call is TRBV30, the J call TRBJ2-7; 8 nucleotides align to TRBD2. Germline lookup yields CDR1 GTSNPN and CDR2 SVGIG (reference sequence). J was trimmed by 6 bases and V by 5 bases; bases with no gene match: 15. The CDR3 has 15 amino acids.

This sequence joins TRBV5-1 and TRBJ2-1, with D unresolved. The CDR3 covers 13 residues. Trimming took 4 bases from V and 2 from J, leaving 7 bases between them. The germline gives CDR1 SGHRS, CDR2 YFSETQ. CDR3 bases: TGCGCCAGCAGCACCCCAACCTACAATGAGCAGTTCTTC. Protein product: CASSTPTYNEQFF.

This chain connects TRBV5-1 to TRBJ1-1, with 12 bases matching TRBD1. J was trimmed by 0 bases and V by 2 bases; bases with no gene match: 8. CDR1 and CDR2 from the germline V gene are SGHRS and YFSETQ. This CDR3 contains 18 residues. In DNA, the CDR3 is TGCGCCAGCAGCTTCGGGGACAGGGGGCCCCAAGTGAACACTGAAGCTTTCTTT. Translated: CASSFGDRGPQVNTEAFF.

The rearrangement links TRBV4-1 to TRBJ2-3; D is ambiguous. This CDR3 contains 14 residues. V was cut by 0 bases and J by 5 bases, with 9 bases left in between. Germline assignment: CDR1 MGHRA and CDR2 YSYEKL. The CDR3 region is CASSQDNSGDTQYF. The CDR3 nucleotides read TGCGCCAGCAGCCAAGATAATTCGGGAGATACGCAGTATTTT.

The rearrangement links TRBV27 to TRBJ2-7; a weak D match, TRBD2 (5 bases). Trimming removed 7 bases at V and 6 bases at J, with 25 bases between. Germline loops: CDR1 MNHEY, CDR2 SMNVEV (reference sequence). The CDR3 totals 16 residues. This CDR3 is CASNDGRAAVGSEQYF. In DNA, the CDR3 is TGTGCCAGCAACGACGGAAGGGCGGCCGTGGGGAGCGAGCAGTACTTC.

The chain recombines TRBV19 with TRBJ2-7, with D unclear. The V gene lost 4 bases and the J gene lost 6 bases, with 10 bases spanning the gap. CDR1 is LNHDA, CDR2 SQIVND, per germline (reference sequence). The CDR3 runs to 12 residues. The CDR3 nucleotides are TGTGCCAGTAGTACGGTGTTTTCCGAGCAGTACTTC. Translating it yields CASSTVFSEQYF.

V is TRBV18 and J is TRBJ1-1, with D possibly being TRBD1 (6 bases). V lost 3 bases, J lost 7 bases, and 12 bases lay in between. CDR1 and CDR2 (germline): KGHSH, LQKENI. There are 13 residues in the CDR3. The CDR3 region has the DNA TGTGCCAGCTCACCCCCAGGGGTAAGTGAAGCTTTCTTT. Protein: CASSPPGVSEAFF.

The chain joins TRBV28 to TRBJ1-4; TRBD1 aligns across 9 bases. V lost 6 bases to trimming and J lost 8 bases; unmatched junction nucleotides: 7. The CDR3 totals 14 residues. Germline CDR1 MDHEN, CDR2 SYDVKM. CDR3 loop: CASSAGQGEEKLFF. The CDR3 DNA is TGTGCCAGCAGCGCGGGACAGGGTGAAGAAAAACTGTTTTTT.

The V call is TRBV27, the J call TRBJ2-7; unclear D gene. The V gene's germline CDR1 is MNHEY and CDR2 SMNVEV (reference sequence). V lost 0 bases to trimming and J lost 6 bases, with 9 bases between them. The CDR3 consists of 13 residues. The CDR3 region is CASSLSPTVEQYF. In DNA form, the CDR3 reads TGTGCCAGCAGTTTATCCCCCACCGTCGAGCAGTACTTC.

V and J are TRBV28 and TRBJ2-2, with D possibly being TRBD2 (5 bases). The V and J ends lost 7 bases and 0 bases respectively, with 12 bases between them. CDR3 length: 15 residues. CDR1 is MDHEN and CDR2 is SYDVKM in the germline V gene. The CDR3 here is CASNTRRSNTGELFF. The CDR3 bases are TGTGCCAGCAACACTAGGAGGTCGAACACCGGGGAGCTGTTTTTT.

The V and J genes are TRBV19 and TRBJ2-7; 10 bases map to TRBD2. The CDR3 length is 15 residues. The ends lost 3 bases at V and 3 bases at J; junction bases unmatched: 5. Germline CDR1 LNHDA, CDR2 SQIVND (reference sequence). CDR3 protein: CASSIYLAGGYEQYF. The DNA for the CDR3 is TGTGCCAGTAGTATTTATTTAGCGGGAGGCTACGAGCAGTACTTC.

This chain links TRBV4-1 with TRBJ1-1, with D maybe TRBD1 (6 bases). V lost 0 bases and J 7 bases, leaving 18 bases between the germline ends. Germline loops: CDR1 MGHRA, CDR2 YSYEKL. The CDR3 has 16 residues. The CDR3 region is CASSQDRGLPLIEAFF. CDR3 DNA: TGCGCCAGCAGCCAAGATCGGGGGCTACCGTTGATTGAAGCTTTCTTT.

The V call is TRBV27, the J call TRBJ2-7; maybe TRBD2 (5 bases). This CDR3 is built from 13 residues. V lost 5 bases to trimming and J lost 0 bases, with 8 bases between them. Germline CDR1 and CDR2: MNHEY and SMNVEV (reference sequence). This chain's CDR3 is CASSEGASYEQYF. CDR3 sequence (DNA): TGTGCCAGCAGTGAGGGAGCCTCCTACGAGCAGTACTTC.

V is TRBV6-6 and J is TRBJ2-7; maybe TRBD1 (6 bases). In germline, CDR1 is MNHNY, CDR2 SVGAGI (reference sequence). The CDR3 contains 14 residues. V lost 8 bases and J lost 1, with 15 bases in between. CDR3 amino acids: CASDAGDFSYEQYF. The DNA for the CDR3 is TGTGCCAGCGACGCAGGGGATTTTTCCTACGAGCAGTACTTC.

Only one count was recorded for this clone. The chain couples TRBV5-6 to TRBJ1-2; weak D call: TRBD1 (5 bases). Germline V gene sequence: CDR1 SGHDT, CDR2 YYEEEE. The V and J ends lost 2 bases and 6 bases respectively, with 17 bases between them. The CDR3 runs 15 residues. The DNA of the CDR3 is TGTGCCAGCAGCTTTATGTTATCGGGGGACGATGGCTACACCTTC. Its protein is CASSFMLSGDDGYTF.

This chain joins TRBV6-6 and TRBJ2-7; 10 nucleotides agree with TRBD2. Losses at the gene ends were 6 bases for V and 4 bases for J; bases not matched to a gene: 9. The length of the CDR3 is 15 residues. The germline gives CDR1 MNHNY, CDR2 SVGAGI (reference sequence). The DNA for the CDR3 is TGTGCCAGCAGCAACCAGCGGGAGGGCGAGTACGAGCAGTACTTC. Protein sequence: CASSNQREGEYEQYF.

The chain joins TRBV15 to TRBJ2-1; 7 positions match TRBD2. V trimming: 8 bases; J trimming: 0 bases; junction bases outside the gene matches: 7. Germline V gives CDR1 LNHNV, CDR2 YYDKDF (reference sequence). The length of the CDR3 is 15 residues. CDR3 residues: CATQGRESSYNEQFF. DNA for the CDR3: TGTGCCACCCAAGGGAGGGAAAGCTCCTACAATGAGCAGTTCTTC.

In its sample, this clone was seen once. This chain joins TRBV6-5 and TRBJ1-2; 12 nucleotides line up with TRBD1. Germline V CDR1 and CDR2: MNHEY, SVGAGI. V was clipped by 4 bases and J by 7 bases; unmatched bases: 4. This CDR3 has 14 amino acids. The CDR3 is CASSLGQGARGYTF. CDR3 sequence (DNA): TGTGCCAGCAGTTTGGGACAGGGGGCGCGTGGCTACACCTTC.

This clone has only one observation. The chain uses TRBV4-2 and TRBJ2-5; D is uncertain. Germline-derived CDR1 and CDR2 are LGHNA and YNFKEQ. Trimming removed 0 bases at V and 3 bases at J, with 8 bases between. The length of the CDR3 is 14 residues. CDR3 bases: TGTGCCAGCAGCCAAGATACCCGAAAAGAGACCCAGTACTTC. Protein: CASSQDTRKETQYF.

V and J are TRBV25-1 and TRBJ1-2; no definite D call. Germline values: CDR1 MGHDK, CDR2 SYGVNS. The CDR3 has 16 amino acids. V was cut by 0 bases and J by 0 bases, with 11 bases left in between. CDR3 loop: CASSEYSGRSNYGYTF. Written as DNA, the CDR3 is TGTGCCAGCAGTGAATATTCGGGTAGATCTAACTATGGCTACACCTTC.

The chain carries TRBV5-1 and TRBJ2-3; 12 nucleotides align to TRBD2. Germline-derived CDR1 and CDR2 are SGHRS and YFSETQ. The V gene end was trimmed by 4 bases and the J gene end by 2 bases; junction bases not matched to a gene: 8. CDR3 size: 17 residues. CDR3 nucleotide sequence: TGCGCCAGCAGCCTTACCGGACTAGCGGGGATCACAGATACGCAGTATTTT. This translates into CASSLTGLAGITDTQYF.